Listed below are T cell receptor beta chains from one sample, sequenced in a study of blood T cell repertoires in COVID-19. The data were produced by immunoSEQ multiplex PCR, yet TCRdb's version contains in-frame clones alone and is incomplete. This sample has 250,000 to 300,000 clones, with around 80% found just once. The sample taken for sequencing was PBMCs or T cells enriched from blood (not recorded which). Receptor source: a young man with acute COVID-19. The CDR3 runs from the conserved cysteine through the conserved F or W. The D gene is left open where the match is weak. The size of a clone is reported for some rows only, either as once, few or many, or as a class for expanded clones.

cdr3_aa: CASSIFREGDTQYF
cdr3_nt: TGTGCCAGTAGTATCTTCAGGGAGGGAGATACGCAGTATTTT
v_call: TRBV19
j_call: TRBJ2-3
d_call: TRBD2
clone_size: .

cdr3_aa: CASSPAGTGSYYGYTF
cdr3_nt: TGCGCCAGCAGCCCCGCCGGGACAGGGTCCTACTATGGCTACACCTTC
v_call: TRBV4-1
j_call: TRBJ1-2
d_call: TRBD1
clone_size: .

cdr3_aa: CASTTSQINNGYTF
cdr3_nt: TGTGCCAGCACCACGTCCCAGATTAATAATGGCTACACCTTC
v_call: TRBV7-9
j_call: TRBJ1-2
d_call: .
clone_size: few

cdr3_aa: CASSSRGVYIDTQYF
cdr3_nt: TGCGCCAGCAGTTCCAGGGGGGTCTATATAGATACGCAGTATTTT
v_call: TRBV5-1
j_call: TRBJ2-3
d_call: .
clone_size: .

cdr3_aa: CASSPSGGGFQNTGELFF
cdr3_nt: TGTGCCAGCAGCCCAAGCGGCGGGGGCTTCCAGAACACCGGGGAGCTGTTTTTT
v_call: TRBV7-6
j_call: TRBJ2-2
d_call: .
clone_size: .

cdr3_aa: CAIKAREDTEAFF
cdr3_nt: TGTGCCATCAAGGCCAGGGAGGACACTGAAGCTTTCTTT
v_call: TRBV10-3
j_call: TRBJ1-1
d_call: .
clone_size: .

cdr3_aa: CASSLVGSVGAGANVLTF
cdr3_nt: TGTGCCAGCAGCTTGGTTGGCTCGGTAGGGGCTGGGGCCAACGTCCTGACTTTC
v_call: TRBV5-5
j_call: TRBJ2-6
d_call: .
clone_size: .

cdr3_aa: CAWTPGRRGTDTQYF
cdr3_nt: TGTGCCTGGACCCCTGGCCGGCGGGGCACAGATACGCAGTATTTT
v_call: TRBV30
j_call: TRBJ2-3
d_call: .
clone_size: .

cdr3_aa: CASFNLGDGYTF
cdr3_nt: TGTGCCAGCTTCAACTTAGGGGATGGCTACACCTTC
v_call: TRBV28
j_call: TRBJ1-2
d_call: .
clone_size: few

cdr3_aa: CASRSTFGTGTLAFF
cdr3_nt: TGTGCCAGCAGATCCACCTTTGGGACAGGGACTCTAGCTTTCTTT
v_call: TRBV6-1
j_call: TRBJ1-1
d_call: TRBD1
clone_size: .

cdr3_aa: CASTITGQGRSPLHF
cdr3_nt: TGTGCCAGCACGATCACGGGACAGGGACGTTCACCCCTCCACTTT
v_call: TRBV7-2
j_call: TRBJ1-6
d_call: TRBD1
clone_size: .

cdr3_aa: CAISESEGATPFLHF
cdr3_nt: TGTGCCATCAGTGAGTCCGAGGGGGCGACCCCCTTCCTCCACTTT
v_call: TRBV10-3
j_call: TRBJ1-6
d_call: TRBD1
clone_size: few

cdr3_aa: CASSLVGSLNTEAFF
cdr3_nt: TGTGCCAGCAGCTTAGTGGGCAGCTTGAACACTGAAGCTTTCTTT
v_call: TRBV7-2
j_call: TRBJ1-1
d_call: .
clone_size: .

cdr3_aa: CASSLGLNTEAFF
cdr3_nt: TGTGCCAGCAGCTTGGGGCTGAACACTGAAGCTTTCTTT
v_call: TRBV5-4
j_call: TRBJ1-1
d_call: .
clone_size: .

cdr3_aa: CASLTGGVGELFF
cdr3_nt: TGTGCCAGTTTAACAGGGGGTGTCGGGGAGCTGTTTTTT
v_call: TRBV19
j_call: TRBJ2-2
d_call: TRBD1
clone_size: .

cdr3_aa: CASRSSGGAGNTQYF
cdr3_nt: TGTGCCAGCAGGTCTAGCGGGGGGGCGGGTAATACGCAGTATTTT
v_call: TRBV6-5
j_call: TRBJ2-3
d_call: TRBD2
clone_size: .

cdr3_aa: CASSLNRDRRTGELFF
cdr3_nt: TGTGCCAGCAGCTTAAATCGGGACAGGCGAACCGGGGAGCTGTTTTTT
v_call: TRBV11-2
j_call: TRBJ2-2
d_call: TRBD1
clone_size: .

cdr3_aa: CASSGLPNSPLHF
cdr3_nt: TGTGCCAGCAGCGGACTGCCGAATTCACCCCTCCACTTT
v_call: TRBV5-6
j_call: TRBJ1-6
d_call: .
clone_size: .

cdr3_aa: CASSVGLGGQDSIFMNTEAFF
cdr3_nt: TGTGCCAGCAGCGTAGGGCTTGGGGGACAGGACTCCATTTTCATGAACACTGAAGCTTTCTTT
v_call: TRBV9
j_call: TRBJ1-1
d_call: TRBD1
clone_size: .

cdr3_aa: CAWSTIEESFF
cdr3_nt: TGTGCCTGGAGTACGATAGAAGAGTCGTTCTTC
v_call: TRBV30
j_call: TRBJ2-1
d_call: .
clone_size: .

cdr3_aa: CASSPGQGAGNTEAFF
cdr3_nt: TGTGCCAGCAGCCCGGGACAGGGGGCGGGGAACACTGAAGCTTTCTTT
v_call: TRBV7-2
j_call: TRBJ1-1
d_call: TRBD1
clone_size: .

cdr3_aa: CASSEYRDREPQHF
cdr3_nt: TGTGCCAGCAGTGAATACAGGGACAGGGAGCCCCAGCATTTT
v_call: TRBV25-1
j_call: TRBJ1-5
d_call: TRBD1
clone_size: .

cdr3_aa: CASSGASSGNTIYF
cdr3_nt: TGTGCCAGCTCGGGTGCGAGCTCTGGAAACACCATATATTTT
v_call: TRBV9
j_call: TRBJ1-3
d_call: .
clone_size: few

cdr3_aa: CASSFRINEQFF
cdr3_nt: TGTGCCAGCAGCTTCAGAATCAATGAGCAGTTCTTC
v_call: TRBV7-2
j_call: TRBJ2-1
d_call: .
clone_size: .

cdr3_aa: CASSPDRISNQPQHF
cdr3_nt: TGTGCCAGCAGCCCTGACAGAATTAGCAATCAGCCCCAGCATTTT
v_call: TRBV7-2
j_call: TRBJ1-5
d_call: .
clone_size: .

cdr3_aa: CASSFGPSGATRKETQYF
cdr3_nt: TGTGCCAGCAGCTTCGGGCCTAGCGGGGCAACAAGAAAAGAGACCCAGTACTTC
v_call: TRBV7-8
j_call: TRBJ2-5
d_call: TRBD2
clone_size: few

cdr3_aa: CASSPPDNYEKLFF
cdr3_nt: TGTGCCAGCAGCCCGCCGGACAACTATGAAAAACTGTTTTTT
v_call: TRBV7-2
j_call: TRBJ1-4
d_call: .
clone_size: .

cdr3_aa: CASTLSTNEKLFF
cdr3_nt: TGTGCCAGCACCTTATCCACTAATGAAAAACTGTTTTTT
v_call: TRBV2
j_call: TRBJ1-4
d_call: .
clone_size: few

cdr3_aa: CASSPEGKYSPLHF
cdr3_nt: TGTGCCAGCTCACCGGAGGGGAAGTATTCACCCCTCCACTTT
v_call: TRBV18
j_call: TRBJ1-6
d_call: .
clone_size: many

cdr3_aa: CASSLSLDTQYF
cdr3_nt: TGTGCCAGCAGCTTATCTCTAGATACGCAGTATTTT
v_call: TRBV7-9
j_call: TRBJ2-3
d_call: .
clone_size: .

cdr3_aa: CASSFERQYGYTF
cdr3_nt: TGTGCCAGCAGTTTTGAGCGACAGTATGGCTACACCTTC
v_call: TRBV12-3/TRBV12-4
j_call: TRBJ1-2
d_call: .
clone_size: .

cdr3_aa: CASSHNRGQQPQHF
cdr3_nt: TGTGCCAGCAGTCACAACAGGGGACAGCAGCCCCAGCATTTT
v_call: TRBV6-5
j_call: TRBJ1-5
d_call: TRBD1
clone_size: .

cdr3_aa: CASTPWAGSYGYTF
cdr3_nt: TGTGCCAGCACTCCCTGGGCAGGGTCTTATGGCTACACCTTC
v_call: TRBV6-5
j_call: TRBJ1-2
d_call: .
clone_size: .

cdr3_aa: CASSLTTGVAEAFF
cdr3_nt: TGTGCCAGCAGCTTAACGACAGGGGTGGCTGAAGCTTTCTTT
v_call: TRBV5-5
j_call: TRBJ1-1
d_call: TRBD1
clone_size: few

cdr3_aa: CASSRLAGEAGEQFF
cdr3_nt: TGTGCCAGTAGTAGACTAGCGGGAGAGGCGGGGGAGCAGTTCTTC
v_call: TRBV19
j_call: TRBJ2-1
d_call: TRBD2
clone_size: .

cdr3_aa: CASSSRLLPNYGYTF
cdr3_nt: TGTGCCAGCAGCTCCAGGCTCCTTCCCAACTATGGCTACACCTTC
v_call: TRBV5-4
j_call: TRBJ1-2
d_call: .
clone_size: .

cdr3_aa: CASSYSNRGDYGYTF
cdr3_nt: TGTGCCAGCAGTTACTCGAACAGGGGCGACTATGGCTACACCTTC
v_call: TRBV6-5
j_call: TRBJ1-2
d_call: TRBD1
clone_size: .

cdr3_aa: CASSPDRATAGELFF
cdr3_nt: TGTGCCAGCAGCCCCGACAGGGCTACCGCCGGGGAGCTGTTTTTT
v_call: TRBV5-4
j_call: TRBJ2-2
d_call: TRBD1
clone_size: .

cdr3_aa: CASSHGTPGAEAFF
cdr3_nt: TGTGCCAGCAGCCACGGGACGCCAGGGGCTGAAGCTTTCTTT
v_call: TRBV16
j_call: TRBJ1-1
d_call: .
clone_size: .

cdr3_aa: CASTPMGATVSGNTIYF
cdr3_nt: TGTGCCAGCACCCCGATGGGTGCGACAGTCTCTGGAAACACCATATATTTT
v_call: TRBV2
j_call: TRBJ1-3
d_call: .
clone_size: once

cdr3_aa: CASTRTENTEAFF
cdr3_nt: TGTGCCAGCACCCGCACAGAGAACACTGAAGCTTTCTTT
v_call: TRBV6-5
j_call: TRBJ1-1
d_call: .
clone_size: .

cdr3_aa: CATSFTSVQDSPFF
cdr3_nt: TGTGCCACCAGCTTCACGTCAGTCCAAGACAGCCCTTTCTTT
v_call: TRBV5-5
j_call: TRBJ1-1
d_call: .
clone_size: .

cdr3_aa: CASSFNRGGEAFF
cdr3_nt: TGTGCCAGCAGTTTTAATCGGGGTGGGGAAGCTTTCTTT
v_call: TRBV14
j_call: TRBJ1-1
d_call: .
clone_size: .

cdr3_aa: CASSLRGSNYGYTF
cdr3_nt: TGCGCCAGCAGCTTAAGGGGGTCTAACTATGGCTACACCTTC
v_call: TRBV5-1
j_call: TRBJ1-2
d_call: .
clone_size: .

cdr3_aa: CSARTGTDTQYF
cdr3_nt: TGCAGCGCACGGACAGGGACAGATACGCAGTATTTT
v_call: TRBV29-1
j_call: TRBJ2-3
d_call: TRBD1
clone_size: .

cdr3_aa: CASSESTGGHTEAFF
cdr3_nt: TGCGCCAGCAGTGAGTCGACAGGCGGGCACACTGAAGCTTTCTTT
v_call: TRBV10-1
j_call: TRBJ1-1
d_call: .
clone_size: .

cdr3_aa: CASSPRDTRGDTQYF
cdr3_nt: TGTGCCAGCAGTCCCCGGGACACCAGAGGAGATACGCAGTATTTT
v_call: TRBV27
j_call: TRBJ2-3
d_call: .
clone_size: .

cdr3_aa: CASSYPRGQGHNEQFF
cdr3_nt: TGTGCCAGCAGTTATCCGCGGGGACAGGGACACAATGAGCAGTTCTTC
v_call: TRBV6-2/TRBV6-3
j_call: TRBJ2-1
d_call: TRBD1
clone_size: .

cdr3_aa: CASSVAGYNEQFF
cdr3_nt: TGTGCCAGCAGCGTAGCGGGCTACAATGAGCAGTTCTTC
v_call: TRBV9
j_call: TRBJ2-1
d_call: .
clone_size: once

cdr3_aa: CASSPEGASPGELFF
cdr3_nt: TGTGCCAGCAGCCCGGAGGGGGCTTCACCCGGGGAGCTGTTTTTT
v_call: TRBV9
j_call: TRBJ2-2
d_call: .
clone_size: few